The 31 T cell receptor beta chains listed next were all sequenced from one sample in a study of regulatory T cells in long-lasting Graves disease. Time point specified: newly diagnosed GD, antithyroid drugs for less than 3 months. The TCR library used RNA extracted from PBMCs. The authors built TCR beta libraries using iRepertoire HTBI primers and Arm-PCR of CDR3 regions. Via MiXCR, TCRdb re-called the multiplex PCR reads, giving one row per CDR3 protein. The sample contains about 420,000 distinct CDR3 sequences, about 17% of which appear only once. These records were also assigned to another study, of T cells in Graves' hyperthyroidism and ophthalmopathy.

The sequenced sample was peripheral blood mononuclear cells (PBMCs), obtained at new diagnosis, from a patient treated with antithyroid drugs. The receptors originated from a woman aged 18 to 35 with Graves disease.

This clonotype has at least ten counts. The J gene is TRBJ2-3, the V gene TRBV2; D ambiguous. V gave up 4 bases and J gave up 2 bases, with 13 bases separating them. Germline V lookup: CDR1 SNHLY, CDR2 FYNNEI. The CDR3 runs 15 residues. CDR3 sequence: CASSGWVGSTDTQYF. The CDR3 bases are TGTGCCAGCAGTGGGTGGGTCGGCTCCACAGATACGCAGTATTTT.

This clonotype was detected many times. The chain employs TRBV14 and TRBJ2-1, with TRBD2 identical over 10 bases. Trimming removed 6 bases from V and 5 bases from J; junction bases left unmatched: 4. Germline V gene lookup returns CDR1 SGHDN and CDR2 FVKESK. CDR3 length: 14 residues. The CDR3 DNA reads TGTGCCAGCAGTTGGACTAGCGGAGACAATGAGCAGTTCTTC. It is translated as CASSWTSGDNEQFF.

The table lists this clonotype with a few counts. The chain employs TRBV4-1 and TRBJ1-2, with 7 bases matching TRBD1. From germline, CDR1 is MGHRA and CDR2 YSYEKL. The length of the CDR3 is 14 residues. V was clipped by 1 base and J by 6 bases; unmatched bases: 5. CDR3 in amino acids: CASSQATGDNGYTF. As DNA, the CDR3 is TGCGCCAGCAGCCAAGCAACAGGGGATAATGGCTACACCTTC.

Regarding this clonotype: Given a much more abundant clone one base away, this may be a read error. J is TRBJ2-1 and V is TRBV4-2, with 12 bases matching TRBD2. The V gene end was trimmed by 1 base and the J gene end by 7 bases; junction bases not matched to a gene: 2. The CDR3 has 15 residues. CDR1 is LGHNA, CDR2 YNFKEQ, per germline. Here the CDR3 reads CASSQGTSGKNEQFF. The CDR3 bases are TGTGCCAGCAGCCAAGGGACTAGCGGGAAAAATGAGCAGTTCTTC.

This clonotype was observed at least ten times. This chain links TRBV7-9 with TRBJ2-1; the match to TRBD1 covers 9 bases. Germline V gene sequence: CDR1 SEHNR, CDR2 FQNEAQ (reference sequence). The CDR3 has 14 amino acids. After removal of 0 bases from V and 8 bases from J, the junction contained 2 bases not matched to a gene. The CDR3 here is CASSLADRGYEQFF. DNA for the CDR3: TGTGCCAGCAGCTTAGCGGACAGGGGCTATGAGCAGTTCTTC.

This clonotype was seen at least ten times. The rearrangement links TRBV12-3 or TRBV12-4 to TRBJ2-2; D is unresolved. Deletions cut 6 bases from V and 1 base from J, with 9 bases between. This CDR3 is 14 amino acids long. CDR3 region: CASRRPGNTGELFF. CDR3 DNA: TGTGCCAGCAGACGGCCAGGGAACACCGGGGAGCTGTTTTTT.

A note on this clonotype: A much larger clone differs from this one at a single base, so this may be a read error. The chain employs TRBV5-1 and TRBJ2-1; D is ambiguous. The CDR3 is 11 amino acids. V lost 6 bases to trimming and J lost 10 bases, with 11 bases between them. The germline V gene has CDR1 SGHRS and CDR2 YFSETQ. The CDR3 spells CASKSSYEQFF. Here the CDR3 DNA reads TGCGCCAGCAAGAGCTCCTACGAGCAGTTCTTC.

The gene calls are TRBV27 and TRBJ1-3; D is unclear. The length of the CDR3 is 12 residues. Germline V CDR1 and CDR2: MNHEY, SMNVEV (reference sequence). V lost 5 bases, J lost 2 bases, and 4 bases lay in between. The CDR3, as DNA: TGTGCCAGCAGTCTCCCTGGAAACACCATATATTTT. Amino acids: CASSLPGNTIYF.

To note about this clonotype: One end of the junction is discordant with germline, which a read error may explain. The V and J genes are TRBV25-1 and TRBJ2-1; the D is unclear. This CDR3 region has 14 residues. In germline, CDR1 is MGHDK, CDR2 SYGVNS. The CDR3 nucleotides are TGTGCCAGCATTGGTCCGAGCTCCTACAATGGGCAGTTCTTC. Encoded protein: CASIGPSSYNGQFF.

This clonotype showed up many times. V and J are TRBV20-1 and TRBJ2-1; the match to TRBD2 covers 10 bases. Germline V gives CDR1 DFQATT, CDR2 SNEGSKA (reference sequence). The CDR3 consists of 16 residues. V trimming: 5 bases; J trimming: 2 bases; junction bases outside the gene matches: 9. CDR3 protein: CSASKSGRAAYNEQFF. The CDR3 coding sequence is TGCAGTGCTTCAAAAAGCGGGAGGGCCGCCTACAATGAGCAGTTCTTC.

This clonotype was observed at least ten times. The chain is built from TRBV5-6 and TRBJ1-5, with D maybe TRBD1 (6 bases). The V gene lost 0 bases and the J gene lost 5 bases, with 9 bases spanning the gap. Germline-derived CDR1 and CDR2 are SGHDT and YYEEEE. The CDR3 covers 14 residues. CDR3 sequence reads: CASSLGGGYQPQHF. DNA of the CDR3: TGTGCCAGCAGCTTGGGTGGGGGCTATCAGCCCCAGCATTTT.

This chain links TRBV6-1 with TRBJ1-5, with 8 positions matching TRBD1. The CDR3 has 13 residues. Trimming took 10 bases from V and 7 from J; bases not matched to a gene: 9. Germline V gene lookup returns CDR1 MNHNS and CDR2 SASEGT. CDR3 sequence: CATRQGARQPQHF. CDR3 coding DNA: TGTGCCACCCGCCAGGGGGCCAGGCAGCCCCAGCATTTT.

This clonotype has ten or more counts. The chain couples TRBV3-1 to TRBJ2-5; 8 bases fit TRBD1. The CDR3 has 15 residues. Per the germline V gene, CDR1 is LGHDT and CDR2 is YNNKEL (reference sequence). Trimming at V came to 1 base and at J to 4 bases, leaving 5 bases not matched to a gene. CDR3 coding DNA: TGTGCCAGCAGCCAAGGGCGGGACAGGCGAGAGACCCAGTACTTC. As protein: CASSQGRDRRETQYF.

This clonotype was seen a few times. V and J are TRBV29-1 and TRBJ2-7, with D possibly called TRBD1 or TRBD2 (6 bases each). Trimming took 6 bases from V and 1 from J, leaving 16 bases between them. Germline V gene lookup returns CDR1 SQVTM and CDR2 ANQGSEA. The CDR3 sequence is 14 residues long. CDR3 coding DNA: TGCAGCGTGAGGGGACACCGGGGGTCCTACGAGCAGTACTTC. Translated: CSVRGHRGSYEQYF.

The CDR3 DNA sequence: TGTGCCAGCAGCGTAGTGGGTAGCTTTGTTTTCTTC. This encodes CASSVVGSFVFF. This rearrangement joins TRBV9 to TRBJ2-1; D remains unclear. This CDR3 spans 12 amino acids. Trimming left V 0 bases short and J 16 bases short, with 14 bases between. CDR1 SGDLS and CDR2 YYNGEE come from the germline V gene.

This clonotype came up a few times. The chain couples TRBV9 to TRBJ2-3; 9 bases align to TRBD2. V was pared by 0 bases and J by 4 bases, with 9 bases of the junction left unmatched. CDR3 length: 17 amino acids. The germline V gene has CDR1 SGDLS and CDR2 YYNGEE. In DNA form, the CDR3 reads TGTGCCAGCAGCGTAGTAGGCGTAGCGGGAGCATCAGATACGCAGTATTTT. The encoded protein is CASSVVGVAGASDTQYF.

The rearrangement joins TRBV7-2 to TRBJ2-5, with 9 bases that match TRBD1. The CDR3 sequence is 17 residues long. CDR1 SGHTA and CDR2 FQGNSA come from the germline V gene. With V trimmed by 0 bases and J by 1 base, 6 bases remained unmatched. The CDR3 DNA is TGTGCCAGCAGCTTAGCGCTGGGACAGGGAGTCCAAGAGACCCAGTACTTC. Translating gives CASSLALGQGVQETQYF.

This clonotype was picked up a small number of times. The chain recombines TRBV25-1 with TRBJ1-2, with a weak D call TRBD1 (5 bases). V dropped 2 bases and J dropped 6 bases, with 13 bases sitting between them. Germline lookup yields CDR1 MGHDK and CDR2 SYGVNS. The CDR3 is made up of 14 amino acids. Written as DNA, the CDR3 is TGTGCCAGCAGTGAACACAGCTGGGGCCATGGCTACACCTTC. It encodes CASSEHSWGHGYTF.

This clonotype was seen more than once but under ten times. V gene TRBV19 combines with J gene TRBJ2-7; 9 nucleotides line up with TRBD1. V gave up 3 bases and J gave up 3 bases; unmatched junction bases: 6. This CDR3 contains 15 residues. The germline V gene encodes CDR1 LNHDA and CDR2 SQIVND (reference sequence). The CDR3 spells CASSMPGQGIYEQYF. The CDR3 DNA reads TGTGCCAGTAGTATGCCGGGACAGGGAATCTACGAGCAGTACTTC.

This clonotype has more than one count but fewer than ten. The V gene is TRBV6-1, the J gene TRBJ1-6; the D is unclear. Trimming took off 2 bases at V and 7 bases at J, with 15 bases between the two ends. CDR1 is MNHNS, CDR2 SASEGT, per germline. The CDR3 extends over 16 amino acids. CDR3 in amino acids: CASSERPRRENSPLHF. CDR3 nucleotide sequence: TGTGCCAGCAGTGAACGGCCGAGGCGTGAGAATTCACCCCTCCACTTT.

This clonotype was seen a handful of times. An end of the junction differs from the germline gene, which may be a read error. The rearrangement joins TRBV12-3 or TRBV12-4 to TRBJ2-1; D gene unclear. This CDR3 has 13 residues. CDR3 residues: CASRFANVTPQLF. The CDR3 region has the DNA TGTGCCAGCAGATTCGCAAACGTAACTCCCCAGCTCTTC.

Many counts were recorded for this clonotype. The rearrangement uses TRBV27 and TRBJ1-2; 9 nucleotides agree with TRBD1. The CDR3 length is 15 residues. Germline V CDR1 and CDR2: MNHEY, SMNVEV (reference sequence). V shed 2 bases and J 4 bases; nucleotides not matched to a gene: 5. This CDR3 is CASSLAQGATYGYTF. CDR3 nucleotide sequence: TGTGCCAGCAGTTTAGCACAGGGGGCGACCTATGGCTACACCTTC.

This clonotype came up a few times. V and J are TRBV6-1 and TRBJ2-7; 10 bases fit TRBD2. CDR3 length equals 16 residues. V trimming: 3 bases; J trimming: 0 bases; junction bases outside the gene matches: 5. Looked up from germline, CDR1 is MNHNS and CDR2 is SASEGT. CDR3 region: CASSDLTSGFSYEQYF. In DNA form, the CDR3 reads TGTGCCAGCAGTGACCTGACTAGCGGGTTCTCCTACGAGCAGTACTTC.

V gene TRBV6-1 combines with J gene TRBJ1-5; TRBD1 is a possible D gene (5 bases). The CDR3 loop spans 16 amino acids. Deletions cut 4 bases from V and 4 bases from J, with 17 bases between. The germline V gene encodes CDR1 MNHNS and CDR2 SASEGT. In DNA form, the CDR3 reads TGTGCCAGCAGTGGAGAAGAGGGGAGTGGGAATCAGCCCCAGCATTTT. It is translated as CASSGEEGSGNQPQHF.

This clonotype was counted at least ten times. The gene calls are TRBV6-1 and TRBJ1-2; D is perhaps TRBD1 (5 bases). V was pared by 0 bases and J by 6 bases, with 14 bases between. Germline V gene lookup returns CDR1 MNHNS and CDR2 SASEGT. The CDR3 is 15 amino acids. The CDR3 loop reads CASSEAQRRGDGYTF. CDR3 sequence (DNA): TGTGCCAGCAGTGAAGCTCAGCGACGGGGGGATGGCTACACCTTC.

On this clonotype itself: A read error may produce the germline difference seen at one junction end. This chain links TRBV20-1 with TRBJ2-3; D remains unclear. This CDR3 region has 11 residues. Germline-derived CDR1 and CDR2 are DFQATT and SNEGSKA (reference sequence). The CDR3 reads CSARGPDRQYF. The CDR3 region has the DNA TGCAGTGCCAGAGGCCCAGATAGGCAGTATTTT.

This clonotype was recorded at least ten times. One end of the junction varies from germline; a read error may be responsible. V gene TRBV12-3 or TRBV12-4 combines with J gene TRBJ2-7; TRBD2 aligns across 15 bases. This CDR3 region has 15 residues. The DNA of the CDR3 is TGTGCCAGCAGTCTGGGACTAGCGGGAGGTCGGAAGGCCATATTC. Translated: CASSLGLAGGRKAIF.

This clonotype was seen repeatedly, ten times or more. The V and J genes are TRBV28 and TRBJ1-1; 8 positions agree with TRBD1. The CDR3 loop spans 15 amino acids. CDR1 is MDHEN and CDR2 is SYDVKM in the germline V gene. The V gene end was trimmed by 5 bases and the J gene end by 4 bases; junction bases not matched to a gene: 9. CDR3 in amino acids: CASSHRTGLGTEAFF. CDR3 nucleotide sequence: TGTGCCAGCAGTCATAGGACAGGGTTAGGCACTGAAGCTTTCTTT.

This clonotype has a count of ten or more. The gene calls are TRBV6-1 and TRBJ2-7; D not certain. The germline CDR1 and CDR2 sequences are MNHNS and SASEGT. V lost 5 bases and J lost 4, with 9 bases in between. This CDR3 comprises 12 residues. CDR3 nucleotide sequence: TGTGCCAGCAGTCCCTCTGTTTACGAGCAGTACTTC. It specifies CASSPSVYEQYF.

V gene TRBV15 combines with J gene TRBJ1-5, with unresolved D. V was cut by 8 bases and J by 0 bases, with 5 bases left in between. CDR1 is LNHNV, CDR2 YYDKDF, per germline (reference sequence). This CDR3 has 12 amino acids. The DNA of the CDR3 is TGTGCCACCGGGCTTAGCAATCAGCCCCAGCATTTT. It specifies CATGLSNQPQHF.

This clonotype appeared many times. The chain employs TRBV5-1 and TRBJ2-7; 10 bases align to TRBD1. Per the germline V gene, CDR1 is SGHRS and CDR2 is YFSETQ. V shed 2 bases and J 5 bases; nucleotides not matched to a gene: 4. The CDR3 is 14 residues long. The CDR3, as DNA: TGCGCCAGCAGCTTTGGGACAGGGGCCCACGAGCAGTACTTC. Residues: CASSFGTGAHEQYF.